The next 25 T cell receptor beta chains were all read from a single sample in a study of blood T cell repertoires in COVID-19. TCRdb keeps only in-frame clones here, not all; method: immunoSEQ multiplex PCR. The sample lists some 90,000 clones, 75% to 85% occurring once. The sequencing input was peripheral blood. All receptors derive from a human donor in a cohort sampled during active COVID-19.

The chain couples TRBV7-3 to TRBJ1-2, with 8 bases identical to TRBD1. V dropped 2 bases and J dropped 5; count of bases not matched to a gene: 7. The CDR3 is 15 residues long. Germline V gives CDR1 SGHTA, CDR2 FQGTGA. The CDR3, as DNA: TGTGCCAGCAGCTTAGGGCAGGGGGCACGGTATGGCTACACCTTC. Protein: CASSLGQGARYGYTF.

The gene calls are TRBV28 and TRBJ2-7; D is possibly TRBD2 (5 bases). The CDR3 extends over 13 amino acids. Trimming pared 5 bases from V and 3 bases from J, leaving 11 bases between. The germline V gene encodes CDR1 MDHEN and CDR2 SYDVKM. CDR3 sequence: CASSRPAGYEQYF. CDR3 nucleotide sequence: TGTGCCAGCAGTCGCCCGGCGGGCTACGAGCAGTACTTC.

The rearrangement joins TRBV11-1 to TRBJ2-5, with D possibly being TRBD2 (6 bases). There are 14 residues in the CDR3. Germline CDR1 is SGHAT and CDR2 is FQDESV (reference sequence). Deletions cut 2 bases from V and 7 bases from J, with 14 bases between. DNA for the CDR3: TGTGCCAGCAGCTTAAGGGAGGAGGGAGGGACCCAGTACTTC. This translates into CASSLREEGGTQYF.

This chain joins TRBV14 and TRBJ1-1, with TRBD1 as a possible D gene (5 bases). Trimming stripped 2 bases from V and 4 bases from J, with 5 bases between. The CDR3 sequence is 12 residues long. Per the germline V gene, CDR1 is SGHDN and CDR2 is FVKESK. The CDR3 DNA sequence: TGTGCCAGCAGCCAAAGGGGCACTGAAGCTTTCTTT. This encodes CASSQRGTEAFF. Combining the CDR3 with reference TRBV14 and TRBJ1-1 gives the whole variable domain EAGVTQFPSHSVIEKGQTVTLRCDPISGHDNLYWYRRVMGKEIKFLLHFVKESKQDESGMPNNRFLAERTGGTYSTLKVQPAELEDSGVYFCASSQRGTEAFFGQGTRLTVV.

The chain joins TRBV28 to TRBJ2-7, with D unresolved. Germline V CDR1 and CDR2: MDHEN, SYDVKM. The CDR3 totals 15 residues. Trimming stripped 4 bases from V and 0 bases from J, with 13 bases between. The CDR3 loop reads CASSSRKTASYEQYF. For the CDR3, the DNA is TGTGCCAGCAGTTCCAGGAAAACCGCCTCCTACGAGCAGTACTTC.

The chain couples TRBV3-1 (or the pseudogene TRBV3-2) to TRBJ1-1, with a weak D call TRBD1 (5 bases). Germline CDR1 is LGHDT and CDR2 is YNNKEL (reference sequence). The CDR3 totals 15 residues. V was trimmed by 0 bases and J by 2 bases, leaving 10 bases between them. For the CDR3, the DNA is TGTGCCAGCAGCCAAGAGTCGACAGCAAACACTGAAGCTTTCTTT. It yields the protein CASSQESTANTEAFF.

The rearrangement links TRBV9 to TRBJ2-1, with D hard to call. CDR1 is SGDLS, CDR2 YYNGEE, per germline. CDR3 size: 14 residues. V dropped 0 bases and J dropped 6 bases, with 10 bases sitting between them. DNA of the CDR3: TGTGCCAGCAGCGTAGACACTATCCCCAATGAGCAGTTCTTC. Its protein is CASSVDTIPNEQFF.

The rearrangement uses TRBV6-2 or TRBV6-3 and TRBJ1-5; weak D call: TRBD1 (6 bases). Germline CDR1 reads MNHEY; CDR2 reads SVGEGT. This CDR3 region has 13 residues. Trimming removed 6 bases at V and 5 bases at J, with 11 bases between. CDR3 sequence: CASSLQGDQPQHF. The CDR3 region has the DNA TGTGCCAGCAGCCTACAGGGCGATCAGCCCCAGCATTTT.

V usage is TRBV6-5 and J usage is TRBJ2-7, with a possible D match to TRBD2 (7 bases). Between the trimmed V and J ends, which lost 7 bases and 2 bases, there was a span of 12 bases. The CDR3 totals 13 residues. Germline lookup yields CDR1 MNHEY and CDR2 SVGAGI. The CDR3 loop reads CASTRGGPYEQYF. The DNA for the CDR3 is TGTGCCAGCACGAGGGGGGGTCCCTACGAGCAGTACTTC.

The V call is TRBV27, the J call TRBJ1-3, with D unclear. CDR3 size: 16 residues. CDR1 and CDR2 from the germline V gene are MNHEY and SMNVEV (reference sequence). The V and J ends lost 2 bases and 0 bases respectively, with 11 bases between them. Here the CDR3 reads CASSLKAGNSGNTIYF. The CDR3 bases are TGTGCCAGCAGTTTAAAGGCAGGTAACTCTGGAAACACCATATATTTT.

V usage is TRBV11-2 and J usage is TRBJ2-7; 9 bases align to TRBD2. The J segment lost 5 bases and the V segment lost 1 base, leaving 3 bases of the junction unmatched. The CDR3 consists of 14 residues. CDR1 is SGHAT and CDR2 is FQNNGV in the germline V gene. The CDR3 DNA reads TGTGCCAGCAGCTTAGTTGCGGGAGGGCACGAGCAGTACTTC. Its protein product is CASSLVAGGHEQYF.

V gene TRBV3-1 (or the pseudogene TRBV3-2) combines with J gene TRBJ2-7, with D tentatively TRBD2 (6 bases). The CDR3 spans 16 residues. The germline gives CDR1 LGHDT, CDR2 YNNKEL (reference sequence). V was cut by 3 bases and J by 0 bases, with 15 bases left in between. In DNA form, the CDR3 reads TGTGCCAGCAGCCACCTTAGCGGAAGGAGCTCCTACGAGCAGTACTTC. It yields the protein CASSHLSGRSSYEQYF.

This chain connects TRBV7-2 to TRBJ2-3, with D possibly TRBD1 on 5 matching bases. Per the germline V gene, CDR1 is SGHTA and CDR2 is FQGNSA. The CDR3 is made up of 15 amino acids. Trimming took 2 bases from V and 3 from J, leaving 12 bases between them. The CDR3, as DNA: TGTGCCAGCAGCTTACAGGCTGGGGCTACAGATACGCAGTATTTT. Amino acid sequence: CASSLQAGATDTQYF. Complete variable domain (other parts from reference TRBV7-2 and TRBJ2-3): GAGVSQSPSNKVTEKGKDVELRCDPISGHTALYWYRQSLGQGLEFLIYFQGNSAPDKSGLPSDRFSAERTGGSVSTLTIQRTQQEDSAVYLCASSLQAGATDTQYFGPGTRLTVL.

The chain couples TRBV7-9 to TRBJ2-7; a possible D gene is TRBD2 (5 bases). The germline V and J ends were trimmed by 1 base and 5 bases, with 12 bases remaining between them. This CDR3 region has 14 residues. The V gene's germline CDR1 is SEHNR and CDR2 FQNEAQ (reference sequence). The CDR3 DNA is TGTGCCAGCAGCTTAGTCGCTAGCCAGAACGAGCAGTACTTC. Its protein product is CASSLVASQNEQYF. Filled out from reference TRBV7-9 and TRBJ2-7, the complete variable domain reads DTGVSQNPRHKITKRGQNVTFRCDPISEHNRLYWYRQTLGQGPEFLTYFQNEAQLEKSRLLSDRFSAERPKGSFSTLEIQRTEQGDSAMYLCASSLVASQNEQYFGPGTRLTVT.

Only a few counts were recorded for this clone. This chain joins TRBV27 and TRBJ1-5; TRBD1 aligns across 7 bases. The CDR3 has 14 residues. The V and J ends lost 10 bases and 3 bases, in that order; junction bases with no gene match: 9. Germline CDR1 MNHEY, CDR2 SMNVEV (reference sequence). CDR3 bases: TGTGCCAACCTAACAGGGGACCTCAATCAGCCCCAGCATTTT. It encodes CANLTGDLNQPQHF.

The V call is TRBV11-2, the J call TRBJ2-1, with a weak D call TRBD1 (6 bases). This CDR3 has 16 residues. V was clipped by 4 bases and J by 0 bases, with 13 bases between them. The V gene's germline CDR1 is SGHAT and CDR2 FQNNGV. Here the CDR3 DNA reads TGTGCCAGCAGCTCCGCAGGGGAACGCTCCTACAATGAGCAGTTCTTC. It translates to CASSSAGERSYNEQFF.

The V call is TRBV7-9, the J call TRBJ1-6, with a possible D match to TRBD1 (5 bases). Germline CDR1 SEHNR, CDR2 FQNEAQ (reference sequence). The V end lost 8 bases, the J end lost 7 bases, and 21 bases lay between the germline ends. The CDR3 runs to 16 residues. The CDR3 bases are TGTGCCAGCGTCGAAGAAGGGCGACAGCCGAATTCACCCCTCCACTTT. Translated, it gives CASVEEGRQPNSPLHF.

V and J are TRBV28 and TRBJ1-4, with TRBD1 identical over 9 bases. Germline CDR1 is MDHEN and CDR2 is SYDVKM. V lost 6 bases, J lost 5 bases, and 7 bases stayed unmatched. The CDR3 has 15 amino acids. The CDR3 DNA is TGTGCCAGCAGCACAGGGGGCGAGAGGAATGAAAAACTGTTTTTT. This sequence encodes CASSTGGERNEKLFF. Full variable domain (missing parts from reference TRBV28 and TRBJ1-4): DVKVTQSSRYLVKRTGEKVFLECVQDMDHENMFWYRQDPGLGLRLIYFSYDVKMKEKGDIPEGYSVSREKKERFSLILESASTNQTSMYLCASSTGGERNEKLFFGSGTQLSVL.

The gene calls are TRBV5-5 and TRBJ2-7, with TRBD1 identical over 7 bases. The ends lost 7 bases at V and 3 bases at J; junction bases unmatched: 7. The CDR3 spans 13 residues. Germline V CDR1 and CDR2: SGHKS, YYEKEE (reference sequence). The CDR3 nucleotides are TGTGCCAGCGGCCGACAGGGATACTACGAGCAGTACTTC. This translates into CASGRQGYYEQYF.

CDR3 region: CASSFTAAYGYTF. As DNA, the CDR3 is TGTGCCAGCAGTTTCACGGCGGCCTATGGCTACACCTTC. The rearrangement joins TRBV25-1 to TRBJ1-2; no definite D call. Trimming removed 5 bases at V and 4 bases at J, with 11 bases between. Per germline, CDR1 MGHDK and CDR2 SYGVNS. The CDR3 has 13 amino acids.

The chain carries TRBV4-1 and TRBJ2-1, with TRBD2 identical over 9 bases. Germline lookup yields CDR1 MGHRA and CDR2 YSYEKL. The CDR3 covers 16 residues. J gave up 6 bases and V 4 bases, and 10 bases lay outside the gene matches. The CDR3 bases are TGCGCCAGCAGCCGAGTATTTAGCGGGAGTTTCAATGAGCAGTTCTTC. Translation gives CASSRVFSGSFNEQFF.

This clone was seen a handful of times. The chain carries TRBV11-2 and TRBJ2-1; TRBD2 matches at 7 bases. The CDR3 has 15 residues. Germline V CDR1 and CDR2: SGHAT, FQNNGV. The trim removed 2 bases at V and 6 bases at J, leaving 7 bases unmatched. In DNA form, the CDR3 reads TGTGCCAGCAGCTTAACTTGGACTAGAATCAATGAGCAGTTCTTC. Protein sequence: CASSLTWTRINEQFF.

This chain connects TRBV25-1 to TRBJ2-1; 9 bases map to TRBD2. Germline CDR1 is MGHDK and CDR2 is SYGVNS. This CDR3 comprises 16 residues. V was clipped by 4 bases and J by 7 bases; unmatched bases: 11. The CDR3, as DNA: TGTGCCAGCAGTGCGGGGCTAGCGGGATGGGGGAATGAGCAGTTCTTC. Translation: CASSAGLAGWGNEQFF.

This chain links TRBV2 with TRBJ2-7, with 7 bases lining up with TRBD2. The V gene's germline CDR1 is SNHLY and CDR2 FYNNEI. The CDR3 length is 15 residues. Trimming removed 1 base from V and 6 bases from J; junction bases left unmatched: 9. Written as DNA, the CDR3 is TGTGCCAGCAGTGAAGTCGCGGGAGCTCTAGGCGAGCAGTACTTC. Its protein product is CASSEVAGALGEQYF.

The rearrangement joins TRBV29-1 to TRBJ2-5; 9 bases are a match to TRBD1. There are 13 residues in the CDR3. V lost 5 bases, J lost 5 bases, and 6 bases stayed unmatched. Germline values: CDR1 SQVTM, CDR2 ANQGSEA. The CDR3 protein is CSVLDRGGETQYF. DNA of the CDR3: TGCAGCGTTCTGGACAGGGGAGGGGAGACCCAGTACTTC.